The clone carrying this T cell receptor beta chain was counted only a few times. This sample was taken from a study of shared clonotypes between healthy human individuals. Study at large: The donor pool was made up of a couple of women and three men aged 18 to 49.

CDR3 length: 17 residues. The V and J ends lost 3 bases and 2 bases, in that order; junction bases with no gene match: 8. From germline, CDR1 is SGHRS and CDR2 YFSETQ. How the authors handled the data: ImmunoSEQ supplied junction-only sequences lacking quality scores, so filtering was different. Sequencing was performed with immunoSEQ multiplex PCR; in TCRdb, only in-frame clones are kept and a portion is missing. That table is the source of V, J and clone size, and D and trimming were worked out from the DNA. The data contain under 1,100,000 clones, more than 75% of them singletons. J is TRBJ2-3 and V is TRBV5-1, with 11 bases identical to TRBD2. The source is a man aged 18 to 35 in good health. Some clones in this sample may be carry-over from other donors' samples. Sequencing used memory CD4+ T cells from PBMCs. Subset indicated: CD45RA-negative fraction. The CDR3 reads CASSWVTSGIPTDTQYF. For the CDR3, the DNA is TGCGCCAGCAGCTGGGTGACTAGCGGGATTCCCACAGATACGCAGTATTTT.